The clone carrying this T cell receptor (beta chain) occurred a few times. These data originate in a study of blood T cells in healthy people across ages. A second about 7 to 12 cycle PCR used barcoded and J-beta primers. MiXCR, applied by TCRdb to the 5' RACE reads, yields one record per CDR3 protein. The profile shows around 1.5 million distinct CDR3 sequences, 45% to 70% of them singletons. Germline V gene lookup returns CDR1 PRHDT and CDR2 FYEKMQ (reference sequence). The CDR3 is 14 residues long. V lost 5 bases, J lost 11 bases, and 21 bases lay in between. This rearrangement joins TRBV13 to TRBJ2-5; D remains ambiguous. The clonotype originates from a man younger than 35 in good health. Specimen: blood. The CDR3 here is CASSPDGRPYEQYF. In DNA, the CDR3 is TGTGCCAGCAGCCCCGACGGGCGGCCCTATGAGCAGTACTTC.